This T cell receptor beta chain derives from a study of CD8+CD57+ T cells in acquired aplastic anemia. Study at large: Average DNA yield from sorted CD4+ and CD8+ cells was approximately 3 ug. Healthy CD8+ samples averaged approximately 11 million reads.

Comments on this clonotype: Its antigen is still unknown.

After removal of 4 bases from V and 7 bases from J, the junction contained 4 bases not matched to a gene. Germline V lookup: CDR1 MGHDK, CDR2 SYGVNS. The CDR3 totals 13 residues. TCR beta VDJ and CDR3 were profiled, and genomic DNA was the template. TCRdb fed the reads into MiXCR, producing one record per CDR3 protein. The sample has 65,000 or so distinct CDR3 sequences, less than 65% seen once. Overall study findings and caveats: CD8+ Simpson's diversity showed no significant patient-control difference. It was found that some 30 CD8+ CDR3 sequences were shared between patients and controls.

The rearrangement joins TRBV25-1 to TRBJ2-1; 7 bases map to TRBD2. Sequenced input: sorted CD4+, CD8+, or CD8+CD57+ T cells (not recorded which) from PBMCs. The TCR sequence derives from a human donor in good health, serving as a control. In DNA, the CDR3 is TGTGCCAGCAGTGCCCGGACTAGGAATGAGCAGTTCTTC. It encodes CASSARTRNEQFF. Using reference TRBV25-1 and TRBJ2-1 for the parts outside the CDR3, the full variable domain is EADIYQTPRYLVIGTGKKITLECSQTMGHDKMYWYQQDPGMELHLIHYSYGVNSTEKGDLSSESTVSRIRTEHFPLTLESARPSHTSQYLCASSARTRNEQFFGPGTRLTVL.